These 9 T cell receptor beta chains were all obtained from the same sample, sequenced in a study of blood T cell repertoires in COVID-19 (dated by TCRdb to about 2020). The library relied on the immunoSEQ multiplex PCR assay. Here the immuneACCESS table is served through TCRdb, limited to in-frame sequences with V and J called. Missing clones are a known gap in these copies; in checked studies unresolved V genes cover under half, and the rest lacks a known reason. In all, the sample holds a few hundred thousand clones, and around 88% of those were seen once. The top ten hold over 6% of the sample. Sequenced input: peripheral blood. All receptors come from a woman in her thirties who had recovered from COVID-19.

The gene calls are TRBV5-4 and TRBJ1-2; possibly TRBD1 for D (5 bases). The germline V gene encodes CDR1 SGHNT and CDR2 YYREEE (reference sequence). With 0 bases removed from V and 3 bases from J, the gap between germline ends came to 9 bases. The CDR3 length is 14 residues. DNA for the CDR3: TGTGCCAGCAGCTTGGGGGGGGGAGACTATGGCTACACCTTC. Translated: CASSLGGGDYGYTF.

This clone occurred once. The chain couples TRBV2 to TRBJ1-1, with 9 bases matching TRBD1. The germline V gene has CDR1 SNHLY and CDR2 FYNNEI. Trimming at V came to 8 bases and at J to 4 bases, leaving 8 bases not matched to a gene. The CDR3 contains 14 residues. This CDR3 is CASGRDRERTEAFF. In DNA, the CDR3 is TGTGCCAGCGGCCGGGACAGGGAGCGCACTGAAGCTTTCTTT.

There are a few counts of this clone. The chain links TRBV19 to TRBJ2-7, with 7 nucleotides matching TRBD1. Germline V gene lookup returns CDR1 LNHDA and CDR2 SQIVND (reference sequence). The CDR3 contains 15 residues. J was trimmed by 2 bases and V by 0 bases; bases with no gene match: 4. The CDR3: CASSIEGRGTYEQYF. CDR3 DNA sequence: TGTGCCAGTAGTATAGAGGGCAGGGGGACCTACGAGCAGTACTTC.

The chain is built from TRBV7-2 and TRBJ2-7; 7 bases line up with TRBD2. Germline loops: CDR1 SGHTA, CDR2 FQGNSA. The CDR3 is made up of 14 amino acids. After removal of 5 bases from V and 2 bases from J, the junction contained 6 bases not matched to a gene. The CDR3 DNA is TGTGCCAGCAGCCCTGGGGAGGGTCCCTACGAGCAGTACTTC. Amino acids: CASSPGEGPYEQYF.

The chain links TRBV27 to TRBJ1-1; D remains unclear. This CDR3 contains 14 residues. Trimming took off 8 bases at V and 2 bases at J, with 15 bases between the two ends. Germline V gene data show CDR1 as MNHEY and CDR2 as SMNVEV (reference sequence). CDR3 region: CASHLRGYNTEAFF. As DNA, the CDR3 is TGTGCCAGCCATCTTCGGGGTTATAACACTGAAGCTTTCTTT.

The chain employs TRBV7-2 and TRBJ2-1; TRBD2 matches at 15 bases. The junction had 5 bases not matched to a gene; V was cut back by 4 bases and J by 1 base. The CDR3 is made up of 18 amino acids. Germline V CDR1 and CDR2: SGHTA, FQGNSA. The CDR3 is CASSSRTSGGASYNEQFF. The CDR3 DNA reads TGTGCCAGCAGCTCGAGGACTAGCGGGGGGGCTTCCTACAATGAGCAGTTCTTC.

This clone was seen a single time. The chain is built from TRBV4-1 and TRBJ1-5; 10 nucleotides line up with TRBD1. Germline CDR1 is MGHRA and CDR2 is YSYEKL. Unmatched junction bases numbered 12, after V lost 2 bases and J lost 2 bases. This CDR3 has 19 residues. CDR3 in amino acids: CASSQNPGTGAPRNQPQHF. In nucleotides, the CDR3 is TGCGCCAGCAGCCAAAACCCCGGGACAGGGGCACCTCGCAATCAGCCCCAGCATTTT.

The chain recombines TRBV6-1 with TRBJ2-4; D may be TRBD1 (5 bases). Germline V gene data show CDR1 as MNHNS and CDR2 as SASEGT. This CDR3 spans 19 amino acids. Trimming shortened V by 1 base and J by 3 bases, and 22 bases separated the two germline ends. As DNA, the CDR3 is TGTGCCAGCAGTGAAGGCCTTAGGACCAGTTCCCAGGGCAAAAACATTCAGTACTTC. Protein: CASSEGLRTSSQGKNIQYF.

The rearrangement joins TRBV2 to TRBJ1-2; the match to TRBD1 covers 9 bases. CDR3 length equals 20 residues. Germline V gene sequence: CDR1 SNHLY, CDR2 FYNNEI. J was trimmed by 2 bases and V by 6 bases; bases with no gene match: 22. The CDR3 here is CASSRPGQGSDRLRNYGYTF. CDR3 coding DNA: TGTGCCAGCAGCCGCCCGGGACAGGGTTCAGATCGTCTTAGAAACTATGGCTACACCTTC. Based on the CDR3 plus reference TRBV2 and TRBJ1-2, the full variable domain is EPEVTQTPSHQVTQMGQEVILRCVPISNHLYFYWYRQILGQKVEFLVSFYNNEISEKSEIFDDQFSVERPDGSNFTLKIRSTKLEDSAMYFCASSRPGQGSDRLRNYGYTFGSGTRLTVV.